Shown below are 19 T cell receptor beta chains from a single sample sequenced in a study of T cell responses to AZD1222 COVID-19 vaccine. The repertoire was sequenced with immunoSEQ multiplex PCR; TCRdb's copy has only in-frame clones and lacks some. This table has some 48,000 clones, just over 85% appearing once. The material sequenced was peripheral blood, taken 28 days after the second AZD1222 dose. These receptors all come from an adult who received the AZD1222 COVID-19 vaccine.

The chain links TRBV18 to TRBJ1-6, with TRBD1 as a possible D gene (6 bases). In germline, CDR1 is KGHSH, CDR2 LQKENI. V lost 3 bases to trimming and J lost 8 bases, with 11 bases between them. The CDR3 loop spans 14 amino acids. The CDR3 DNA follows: TGTGCCAGCTCACCGGGCAGGGGCGATTCACCCCTCCACTTT. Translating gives CASSPGRGDSPLHF.

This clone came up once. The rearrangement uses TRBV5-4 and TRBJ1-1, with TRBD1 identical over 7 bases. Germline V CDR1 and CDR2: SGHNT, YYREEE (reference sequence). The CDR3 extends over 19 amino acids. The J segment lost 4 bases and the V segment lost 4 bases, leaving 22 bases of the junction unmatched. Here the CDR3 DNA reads TGTGCCAGCAGCGGCGGGACTCGAAGGAGACAGGGTGTTTTCACTGAAGCTTTCTTT. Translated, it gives CASSGGTRRRQGVFTEAFF.

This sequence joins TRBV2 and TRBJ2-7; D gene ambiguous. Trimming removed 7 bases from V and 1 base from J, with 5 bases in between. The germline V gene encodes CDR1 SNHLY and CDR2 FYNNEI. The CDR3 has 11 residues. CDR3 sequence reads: CASTRSYEQYF. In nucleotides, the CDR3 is TGTGCCAGCACGAGGTCCTACGAGCAGTACTTC.

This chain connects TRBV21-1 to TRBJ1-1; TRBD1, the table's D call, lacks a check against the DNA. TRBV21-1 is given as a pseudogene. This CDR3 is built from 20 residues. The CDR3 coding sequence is TGTGCCAGCAGCAAAGGAGGGGACAGGGCGGTTAAGAACGGGGACACTGAAGCTTTCTTT. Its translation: CASSKGGDRAVKNGDTEAFF.

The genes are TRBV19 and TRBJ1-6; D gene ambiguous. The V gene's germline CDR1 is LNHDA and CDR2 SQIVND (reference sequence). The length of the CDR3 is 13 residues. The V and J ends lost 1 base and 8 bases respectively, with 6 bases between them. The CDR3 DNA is TGTGCCAGTAGTATAGCGACCGATTCACCCCTCCACTTT. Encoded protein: CASSIATDSPLHF.

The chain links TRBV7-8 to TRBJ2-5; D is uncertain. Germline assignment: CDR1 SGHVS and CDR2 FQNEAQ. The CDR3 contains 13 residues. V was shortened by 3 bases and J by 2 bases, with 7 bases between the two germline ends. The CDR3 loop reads CASSFTLQETQYF. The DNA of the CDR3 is TGTGCCAGCAGCTTTACCTTACAAGAGACCCAGTACTTC.

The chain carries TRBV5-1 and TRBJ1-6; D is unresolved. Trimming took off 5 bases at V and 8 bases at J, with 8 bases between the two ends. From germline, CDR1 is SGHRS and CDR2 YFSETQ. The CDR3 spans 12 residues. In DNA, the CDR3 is TGCGCCAGCAGTACTGGTGATTCACCCCTCCACTTT. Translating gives CASSTGDSPLHF.

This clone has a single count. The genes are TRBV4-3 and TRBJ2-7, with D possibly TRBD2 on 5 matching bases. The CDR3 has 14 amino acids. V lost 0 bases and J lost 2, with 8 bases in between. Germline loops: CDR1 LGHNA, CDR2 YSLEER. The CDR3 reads CASSQDWRAYEQYF. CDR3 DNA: TGCGCCAGCAGCCAAGACTGGCGGGCCTACGAGCAGTACTTC.

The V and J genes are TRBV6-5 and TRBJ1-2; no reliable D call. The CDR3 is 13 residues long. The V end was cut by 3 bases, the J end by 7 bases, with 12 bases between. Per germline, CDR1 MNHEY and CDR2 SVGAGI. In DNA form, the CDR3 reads TGTGCCAGCAGTTATTTACCCTTTACTGGCTACACCTTC. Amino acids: CASSYLPFTGYTF.

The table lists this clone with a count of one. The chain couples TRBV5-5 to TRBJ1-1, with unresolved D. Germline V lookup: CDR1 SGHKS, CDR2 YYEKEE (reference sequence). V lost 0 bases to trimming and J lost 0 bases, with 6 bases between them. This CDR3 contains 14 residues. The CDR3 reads CASSLGPMNTEAFF. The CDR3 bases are TGTGCCAGCAGCTTGGGGCCGATGAACACTGAAGCTTTCTTT.

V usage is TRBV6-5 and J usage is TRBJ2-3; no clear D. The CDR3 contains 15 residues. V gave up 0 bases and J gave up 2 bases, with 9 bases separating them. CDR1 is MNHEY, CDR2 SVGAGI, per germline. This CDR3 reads CASSYSGQFTDTQYF. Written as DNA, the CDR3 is TGTGCCAGCAGTTACTCAGGCCAGTTCACAGATACGCAGTATTTT.

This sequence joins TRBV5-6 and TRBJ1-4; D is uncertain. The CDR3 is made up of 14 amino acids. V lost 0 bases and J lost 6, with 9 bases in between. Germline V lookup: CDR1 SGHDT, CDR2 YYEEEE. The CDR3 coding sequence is TGTGCCAGCAGCTTGGGGTCGGGCGATGAAAAACTGTTTTTT. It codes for CASSLGSGDEKLFF. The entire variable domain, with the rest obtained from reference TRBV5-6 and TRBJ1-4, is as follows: DAGVTQSPTHLIKTRGQQVTLRCSPKSGHDTVSWYQQALGQGPQFIFQYYEEEERQRGNFPDRFSGHQFPNYSSELNVNALLLGDSALYLCASSLGSGDEKLFFGSGTQLSVL.

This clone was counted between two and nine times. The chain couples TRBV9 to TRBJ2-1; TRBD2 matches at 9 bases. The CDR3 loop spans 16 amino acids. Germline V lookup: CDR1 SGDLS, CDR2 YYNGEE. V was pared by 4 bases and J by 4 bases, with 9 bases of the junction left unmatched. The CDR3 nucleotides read TGTGCCAGCAGCCCAGTAGCGGGAGCCATTTACAATGAGCAGTTCTTC. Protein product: CASSPVAGAIYNEQFF.

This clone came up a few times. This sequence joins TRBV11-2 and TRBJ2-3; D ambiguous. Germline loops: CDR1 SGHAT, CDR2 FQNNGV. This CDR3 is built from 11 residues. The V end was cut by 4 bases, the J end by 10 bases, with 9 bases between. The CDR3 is CASSSGRAQYF. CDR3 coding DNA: TGTGCCAGCAGCTCTGGACGTGCGCAGTATTTT.

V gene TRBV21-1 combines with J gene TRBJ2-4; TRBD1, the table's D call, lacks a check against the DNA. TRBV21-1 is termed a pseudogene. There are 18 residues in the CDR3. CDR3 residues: CASNLQGGGHGEKNIQYF. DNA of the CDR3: TGTGCCAGCAACCTACAAGGGGGTGGTCATGGGGAAAAAAACATTCAGTACTTC.

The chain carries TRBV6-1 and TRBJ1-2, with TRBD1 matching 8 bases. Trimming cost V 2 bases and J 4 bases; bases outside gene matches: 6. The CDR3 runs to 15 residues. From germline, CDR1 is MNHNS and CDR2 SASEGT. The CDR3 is CASSERTGITYGYTF. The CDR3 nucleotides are TGTGCCAGCAGTGAACGGACAGGGATCACCTATGGCTACACCTTC.

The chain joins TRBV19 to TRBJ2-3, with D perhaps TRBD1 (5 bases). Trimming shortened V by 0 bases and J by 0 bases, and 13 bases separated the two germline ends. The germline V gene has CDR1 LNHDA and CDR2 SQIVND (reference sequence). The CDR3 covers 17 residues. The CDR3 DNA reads TGTGCCAGTAGTATAGATTGGGGCGGAACTAGCACAGATACGCAGTATTTT. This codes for CASSIDWGGTSTDTQYF.

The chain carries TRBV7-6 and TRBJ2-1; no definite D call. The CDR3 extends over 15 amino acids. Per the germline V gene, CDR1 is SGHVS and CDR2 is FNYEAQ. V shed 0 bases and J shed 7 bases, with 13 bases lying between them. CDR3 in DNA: TGTGCCAGCAGCTTAGCTGACAACCTAGGGAATGAGCAGTTCTTC. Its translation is CASSLADNLGNEQFF.

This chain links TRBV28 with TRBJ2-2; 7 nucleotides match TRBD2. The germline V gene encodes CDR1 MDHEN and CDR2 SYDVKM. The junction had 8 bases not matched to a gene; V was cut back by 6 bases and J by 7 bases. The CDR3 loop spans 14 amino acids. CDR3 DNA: TGTGCCAGCAGGCGTCGGGAGGAGTTCGGGGAGCTGTTTTTT. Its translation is CASRRREEFGELFF.